A selection of T cell receptor beta chains follows, all from one sample in a study of PD-1 blockade in classical Hodgkin lymphoma. The protocol was immunoSEQ multiplex PCR, while the TCRdb copy is restricted to in-frame clones and leaves out a portion. Among around 21,000 clones listed, roughly 90% were seen once. The sample was CD8+ T cells from blood, taken before the fourth cycle of nivolumab. The receptor set was obtained from a human donor with classical Hodgkin lymphoma. Both conserved end residues are part of each CDR3. D genes are given only for firm matches. Only part of the rows carry a size: once, few, many, or a class if the clone is expanded.

abundance | d_gene | j_gene | v_gene | CDR3nt | CDR3aa
NA | NA | TRBJ2-1 | TRBV6-4 | TGTGCCAGCAGTGACGGGACCTCCAATGAGCAGTTCTTC | CASSDGTSNEQFF
NA | TRBD2 | TRBJ2-1 | TRBV7-2 | TGTGCCAGCAGCTTAGACCCCTCCGGACTAGCGATCCGGGAGCAGTTCTTC | CASSLDPSGLAIREQFF
NA | TRBD1 | TRBJ1-4 | TRBV30 | TGTGCCTGGAGTGTACAGGGACAGGGCCCGGAAAAACTGTTTTTT | CAWSVQGQGPEKLFF
NA | NA | TRBJ2-5 | TRBV5-4 | TGTGCCAGCAGCCGCCCAGGGGAAGAGACCCAGTACTTC | CASSRPGEETQYF
NA | TRBD1 | TRBJ2-1 | TRBV5-8 | TGTGCCAGCAGCCCCGGAGGGACAGGGCCGTACAATGAGCAGTTCTTC | CASSPGGTGPYNEQFF
NA | NA | TRBJ2-3 | TRBV14 | TGTGCCAGCAGCCCCGAGGGGACCAACACGGCCACAGATACGCAGTATTTT | CASSPEGTNTATDTQYF
NA | TRBD1 | TRBJ1-1 | TRBV15 | TGTGCCACCAACAACAGGGGTTGGACTGAAGCTTTCTTT | CATNNRGWTEAFF
NA | TRBD1 | TRBJ2-7 | TRBV5-1 | TGCGCCAGCAGCACCGGGACAGGGGTCGCCGAGCAGTACTTC | CASSTGTGVAEQYF
few | NA | TRBJ1-1 | TRBV6-5 | TGTGCCAGCACGGGACACATTGGTAACACTGAAGCTTTCTTT | CASTGHIGNTEAFF
NA | NA | TRBJ1-5 | TRBV27 | TGTGCCAGCAGTTTTTATGGCCAGCCCCAGCATTTT | CASSFYGQPQHF
few | TRBD2 | TRBJ2-1 | TRBV9 | TGTGCCAGCAGCGTAGCTGCGGGAGGGCGGAATGAGCAGTTCTTC | CASSVAAGGRNEQFF
NA | NA | TRBJ2-7 | TRBV6-4 | TGTGCCAGCAGGGCTCGTCGACAGACCTACGAGCAGTACTTC | CASRARRQTYEQYF
once | NA | TRBJ2-3 | TRBV27 | TGTGCCAGCAGACCTTGGGGCACAGATACGCAGTATTTT | CASRPWGTDTQYF
NA | TRBD1 | TRBJ2-1 | TRBV19 | TGTGCCAGTAGTATAAGCCCGGGGACAGTCTACAATGAGCAGTTCTTC | CASSISPGTVYNEQFF
NA | NA | TRBJ2-7 | TRBV7-9 | TGTGCCAGCACCCTACTGGGGGCAGCCCCCTACGAGCAGTACTTC | CASTLLGAAPYEQYF
NA | NA | TRBJ2-7 | TRBV2 | TGTGCCAGCGTGGTCGAGGGAACCTACGAGCAGTACTTC | CASVVEGTYEQYF
NA | NA | TRBJ2-7 | TRBV4-1 | TGCGCCAGCAGCCATGGCTACGAGCAGTACTTC | CASSHGYEQYF
NA | NA | TRBJ2-7 | TRBV5-8 | TGTGCCAGCAGCAGTCGAGGGGACTTC | CASSSRGDF
NA | NA | TRBJ1-2 | TRBV25-1 | TGTGCCAGCAGTGAATATCGGAGTTCCTATGGCTACACCTTC | CASSEYRSSYGYTF
NA | TRBD2 | TRBJ2-5 | TRBV7-6 | TGTGCCAGCAGCTTGAGGCTAGCGGGAAGGGGGGAGACCCAGTACTTC | CASSLRLAGRGETQYF
NA | TRBD1 | TRBJ2-5 | TRBV27 | TGTGCCAGCAGTCCCGGGACAGGGGGGGAGACCCAGTACTTC | CASSPGTGGETQYF
NA | NA | TRBJ1-3 | TRBV27 | TGTGCCAGCAGTTTCTCGGGACAAGGAAACACCATATATTTT | CASSFSGQGNTIYF
NA | TRBD1 | TRBJ1-2 | TRBV28 | TGTGCCAGCAGTCCCGGGACAGGGGGTTACCTCTATGGCTACACCTTC | CASSPGTGGYLYGYTF
NA | NA | TRBJ1-1 | TRBV5-4 | TGTGCCAGCAGCTTGACAGGGAACACTGAAGCTTTCTTT | CASSLTGNTEAFF
NA | NA | TRBJ2-5 | TRBV28 | TGTGCCAGCAGCCCGTTAGCCCCGGGAGAGACCCAGTACTTC | CASSPLAPGETQYF
NA | NA | TRBJ1-3 | TRBV12-2 | TGTGCAAGTCGCTTAGCCCTGCCTGGGGCTGGAAACACCATATATTTT | CASRLALPGAGNTIYF
few | NA | TRBJ1-5 | TRBV30 | TGTGCCTGGTTTCAGCCCCAGCATTTT | CAWFQPQHF
NA | TRBD2 | TRBJ2-7 | TRBV25-1 | TGTGCCAGCAGTTGGGGGGGCGAGCAGTACTTC | CASSWGGEQYF
few | NA | TRBJ2-7 | TRBV7-9 | TGTGCCAGCAGCCATCCTAGCGACTCCTACGAGCAGTACTTC | CASSHPSDSYEQYF
NA | TRBD2 | TRBJ2-7 | TRBV28 | TGTACCACCAACCGGGAGGCTCTCTACGAGCAGTACTTC | CTTNREALYEQYF
few | NA | TRBJ1-3 | TRBV27 | TGTGCCAGCAGTTATAGAAACACCATATATTTT | CASSYRNTIYF
NA | NA | TRBJ2-7 | TRBV14 | TGTGCCAGCAGCCAAGATGGGGTCTTGGACAGACACTTTACGACCCCGTACGAGCAGTACTTC | CASSQDGVLDRHFTTPYEQYF
NA | TRBD1 | TRBJ2-1 | TRBV7-6 | TGTGCCAGCAGCTTAGAGACAGGGCGCGATGAGCAGTTCTTC | CASSLETGRDEQFF
NA | TRBD1 | TRBJ2-3 | TRBV2 | TGTGCCATCCCACCGCTGGACAGGGGTAGAACAGATACGCAGTATTTT | CAIPPLDRGRTDTQYF
NA | TRBD1 | TRBJ1-1 | TRBV18 | TGTGCCAGCTCACCACCCTCCGGGACAGGGGTCCCCTTGAACACTGAAGCTTTCTTT | CASSPPSGTGVPLNTEAFF
NA | NA | TRBJ2-3 | TRBV7-3 | TGTGCCAGCAGCCCAGACGGGTTCAGCCTGTCGGTCACAGATACGCAGTATTTT | CASSPDGFSLSVTDTQYF
NA | NA | TRBJ1-1 | TRBV5-4 | TGTGCCAGCAGCTTGGAGGAGAACACTGAAGCTTTCTTT | CASSLEENTEAFF
NA | NA | TRBJ1-4 | TRBV30 | TGTGCCTGGAGTGTAAGCTGGGGTACGGCAACTAATGAAAAACTGTTTTTT | CAWSVSWGTATNEKLFF
NA | NA | TRBJ1-5 | TRBV27 | TGTGCCAGCAGTTTAGGGCAGGGCTATCAGCCCCAGCATTTT | CASSLGQGYQPQHF
NA | NA | TRBJ2-1 | TRBV6-4 | TGTGCCAGCAGTGACTCGAAGCGGTCCTACAATGAGCAGTTCTTC | CASSDSKRSYNEQFF
NA | NA | TRBJ2-7 | TRBV2 | TGTGCCAGCAGGGACGAGCAGTACTTC | CASRDEQYF
once | NA | TRBJ2-1 | TRBV15 | TGTGCCACCAGCACCCCGGAGACACCAAAATTCTTC | CATSTPETPKFF
NA | NA | TRBJ2-6 | TRBV28 | TGTGCCAGCAGTTGGAGCCGGGACCCTACCCACTCTGGGGCCAACGTCCTGACTTTC | CASSWSRDPTHSGANVLTF
NA | NA | TRBJ1-2 | TRBV6-1 | TGTGCCAGCGGCGGAGAGGGCGTTTCCTATGGCTACACCTTC | CASGGEGVSYGYTF
few | NA | TRBJ1-1 | TRBV6-5 | TGTGCCACCGGAGGCACTGAAGCTTTCTTT | CATGGTEAFF
NA | NA | TRBJ2-1 | TRBV7-2 | TGTGCCAGCAGCTTATGGCTAGCAGATGGCAATGAGCAGTTCTTC | CASSLWLADGNEQFF
once | NA | TRBJ1-4 | TRBV27 | TGTGCCAGCAGTAAGACCCCCGGGACCCTAGAAAAACTGTTTTTT | CASSKTPGTLEKLFF
NA | NA | TRBJ1-2 | TRBV28 | TGTGCCAGCAGTTCCAATTACCGAAGACAGGAGACTAACTATGGCTACACCTTC | CASSSNYRRQETNYGYTF
NA | NA | TRBJ2-7 | TRBV28 | TGTGCCAGCAGCACCCGACAGGAGCAGTACTTC | CASSTRQEQYF
NA | NA | TRBJ1-5 | TRBV6-4 | TGTGCCAGCAGCATACGCCGGCCCCGAATCTACCTGCGCAATCAGCCCCAGCATTTT | CASSIRRPRIYLRNQPQHF
NA | NA | TRBJ2-7 | TRBV27 | TGTGCCAGCAGTTTATCCCCGGGAAGTGCTTACGAGCAGTACTTC | CASSLSPGSAYEQYF
NA | NA | TRBJ2-7 | TRBV9 | TGTGCCAGCAGCGTTACCCTGGGTGAGCAGTACTTC | CASSVTLGEQYF
medium-sized | NA | TRBJ1-5 | TRBV19 | TGTGCCACCCAGTTGGGGGGCAATCAGCCCCAGCATTTT | CATQLGGNQPQHF
NA | NA | TRBJ1-4 | TRBV4-2 | TGTGCCAGCAGCTCGGACAGCGTAAAACTGTTTTTT | CASSSDSVKLFF
NA | NA | TRBJ1-6 | TRBV19 | TGTGCCAGTCTCTCGACCGTCTATGCGGGTTCACCCCTCCACTTT | CASLSTVYAGSPLHF
NA | NA | TRBJ1-3 | TRBV12-5 | TGTGCTAGTGGTTTGTCCACCGCGGGGACTGGAAACACCATATATTTT | CASGLSTAGTGNTIYF
once | TRBD1 | TRBJ2-7 | TRBV29-1 | TGCAGCGTTGAAACCCAGGGGGACTACGAGCAGTACTTC | CSVETQGDYEQYF